Below, one T cell receptor beta chain is given with its context. This clonotype was counted between two and nine times. The antigen this receptor binds is unknown. No quality values exist for individual bases; no much larger clone is one base distant. A patient counted as having stable Graves' hyperthyroidism if no progression to ophthalmopathy occurred over 18 months of follow-up. Hyperthyroidism patients were newly diagnosed, had a disease duration of under 2 months, and were aged 18 to 65 years. Patients with uncontrolled infections, other autoimmune diseases, pregnancy or lactation were excluded. Diagnoses were established on the basis of clinical symptoms, serum thyroxine and TRAb, thyroid ultrasound, and orbital computed tomography. Ficoll-Paque density gradient centrifugation was used to isolate PBMCs from about 9 ml of fresh peripheral blood. Total RNA was extracted using Trizol reagent, and RNA quality was assessed on an Agilent 2100 Bioanalyzer.

From the cysteine through the phenylalanine, the CDR3 covers 12 amino acids. The entry retains the CDR3 DNA only, 36 bases that are in frame from base 1. V is pared back by 6 bases and J by 1 base, with 4 bases lying between the germline termini. For CDR1 and CDR2, the germline V gene lists SGHAT and FQNNGV. The sample originates from a study of T cells in Graves' hyperthyroidism and ophthalmopathy (dated by TCRdb to about 2019). The study in broad terms: Peripheral blood was collected at initial diagnosis, before any treatment. TCR V-J signatures able to tell the groups apart were searched for in a discovery cohort of 90 to 100 patients, of whom fewer than 45 had Graves' ophthalmopathy and about 60 had stable Graves' hyperthyroidism. According to the paper, TCR Vbeta CDR3 sequencing was carried out on 135 peripheral blood samples, which came from fewer than 50 ophthalmopathy, 80 or so hyperthyroidism and about 17 progressor patients. The study also compared thyroid tissue and blood T-cell repertoires from 5 to 7 Graves' hyperthyroidism patients. An independent validation cohort of around 19 hyperthyroidism patients and 17 patients who later progressed to ophthalmopathy tested prospective prediction of ophthalmopathy. After sampling, hyperthyroidism patients received methimazole starting at 30 mg daily, and ophthalmopathy patients received high-dose intravenous methylprednisolone. The 100 discovery patients were randomly split 7:3 into training and test sets.

On the study overall, not on this receptor specifically: During validation, the model predicted progression to ophthalmopathy a median of about 5.9 months ahead of onset, with approximately 71% sensitivity and roughly 72% specificity. Most expanded thyroid clonotypes (frequency above 0.001) were also detected in blood, suggesting blood repertoires may reflect thyroid immune responses. A 13 V-J signature model separated ophthalmopathy from stable hyperthyroidism, with approximately 87% sensitivity and 81% to 82% specificity in cross-validation and 80%/75% in testing. Sample size was not statistically predetermined, and blinding of investigators to group allocation was not performed.

The TCR beta CDR3 regions were amplified from RNA transcripts. A first-round RT-PCR of the TCR CDR3 used the HTBI primer set with the Qiagen OneStep RT-PCR kit. Libraries were constructed in a second round of multiplex PCR, after which size selection and purification were carried out. Libraries were sequenced paired-end with 100 bp reads on an Illumina HiSeq2000. The published analysis was carried out like this. Raw data were processed with SOAPnuke, discarding reads with adapters, uncalled bases, mean Phred below 15, or no exact constant-primer or identifier match. High-quality paired reads were merged using COPE v1.2.5, and each unique nucleotide sequence was defined as a clonotype. Clonotypes were aligned to IMGT TRBV, TRBD and TRBJ reference segments using MiTCR v1.1. The analysis was restricted to V-J combinations with a frequency above 0.0001, which together covered just over 99% of the repertoires. The TCS score was defined as the ratio of F50 (clonal expansion) to E x V (chaos), calculated using BLOSUM62-based TCRdist between CDR3 peptides within each V-J. Welch's t-statistics and random forest reduced around 520 V-J features to roughly 13, which were used in a naive Bayes classifier (R e1071). The public reads were reanalyzed by TCRdb: fastp trimming at Q25, MiXCR alignment, in-frame beta chains only. Here each entry gathers all rows of one CDR3 protein and keeps the most common genes and DNA. The V and J calls here are based on TCRdb, not the publication. The table for this sample lists more than 300,000 distinct CDR3 sequences; around 13% of them were counted only once. The top ten hold around 23% of the sample.

This TCR came from a woman aged 30 to 39 with Graves' hyperthyroidism. The sample taken for sequencing was blood. The sequence joins TRBV11-2 to TRBJ2-4; the D gene identity is not certain. The DNA reads TGTGCCAGCAGTTCCGCCAAAAACATTCAGTACTTC. Its protein reads: CASSSAKNIQYF. The full variable domain, completed from the reference TRBV11-2 and TRBJ2-4 proteins outside the CDR3, reads EAGVAQSPRYKIIEKRQSVAFWCNPISGHATLYWYQQILGQGPKLLIQFQNNGVVDDSQLPKDRFSAERLKGVDSTLKIQPAKLEDSAVYLCASSSAKNIQYFGAGTRLSVL.